The next 6 T cell receptor beta chains were all read from a single sample in a study of blood T cells in healthy people across ages. A second about 6 to 12 cycle PCR used barcoded and J-beta primers. TCRdb recomputed calls from the 5' RACE reads with MiXCR, one row per CDR3 protein. This table holds about 1,400,000 distinct CDR3 sequences, 42% found once. Source material: blood. The receptors stem from a woman younger than 30 in good health.

This clonotype appeared once. The chain uses TRBV9 and TRBJ2-7; D possibly corresponds to TRBD1 (6 bases). Trimming pared 0 bases from V and 4 bases from J, leaving 14 bases between. There are 15 residues in the CDR3. The germline CDR1 and CDR2 sequences are SGDLS and YYNGEE. CDR3 loop: CASSVGQAPFYEQYF. CDR3 coding DNA: TGTGCCAGCAGCGTAGGACAGGCGCCATTTTACGAGCAGTACTTC.

About this clonotype itself: This may arise from a read error, as a much more abundant clone is one base away. The CDR3 sequence: CAISAGAGGTYEQYF. The CDR3 DNA follows: TGTGCCATCAGTGCCGGGGCAGGGGGTACCTACGAGCAGTACTTC. The chain is built from TRBV10-3 and TRBJ2-5, with 7 nucleotides matching TRBD1. The DNA end favors TRBJ2-7, so the J call may be wrong. CDR1 and CDR2 (germline): ENHRY, SYGVKD. The CDR3 runs 15 residues.

In this sample, this clonotype turned up once. The chain links TRBV24-1 to TRBJ2-5; D gene ambiguous. This CDR3 has 13 residues. Germline assignment: CDR1 KGHDR and CDR2 SFDVKD. V was clipped by 0 bases and J by 11 bases, with 12 bases between them. CDR3 bases: TGTGCCACCAGTGATTTGCCGTGGAATGAGCAGTACTTC. This gives the protein CATSDLPWNEQYF.

This sequence joins TRBV6-1 and TRBJ2-3; 11 bases are shared with TRBD1. In germline, CDR1 is MNHNS, CDR2 SASEGT. The CDR3 extends over 17 amino acids. The J segment lost 2 bases and the V segment lost 0 bases, leaving 4 bases of the junction unmatched. CDR3 DNA: TGTGCCAGCAGTGAAGCGGGGACAGGGGGTTACACAGATACGCAGTATTTT. This codes for CASSEAGTGGYTDTQYF.

This clonotype was observed a few times. This rearrangement joins TRBV6-5 to TRBJ2-7, with TRBD2 matching 8 bases. CDR1 is MNHEY and CDR2 is SVGAGI in the germline V gene. Trimming cost V 0 bases and J 2 bases; bases outside gene matches: 3. The CDR3 sequence is 15 residues long. DNA for the CDR3: TGTGCCAGCAGTTACTCCGGGGGGGGCCCCTACGAGCAGTACTTC. It is translated as CASSYSGGGPYEQYF.

This clonotype has a handful of counts. The V call is TRBV6-6, the J call TRBJ2-1, with 9 bases fitting TRBD2. The CDR3 is made up of 16 amino acids. Germline V gene lookup returns CDR1 MNHNY and CDR2 SVGAGI (reference sequence). After removal of 0 bases from V and 4 bases from J, the junction contained 4 bases not matched to a gene. CDR3 nucleotides: TGTGCCAGCAGTTACTCGAATCTAGCGGGGTACAATGAGCAGTTCTTC. Its protein product is CASSYSNLAGYNEQFF.